This entry lists 2 T cell receptor beta chains sequenced from one sample in a study of cytomegalovirus exposure and HLA in healthy donors. With 60 Vbeta and 13 Jbeta primers, the PCR was carried out. The data were produced by immunoSEQ multiplex PCR, yet TCRdb's version contains in-frame clones alone and is incomplete. The table records roughly 160,000 clones, 65% to 75% of them present only once. The sequenced sample consisted of PBMCs. The receptors were sampled from a girl aged 10-17 years in good health and CMV-seronegative.

V gene TRBV5-1 combines with J gene TRBJ1-5, with a tentative D call TRBD1 (5 bases). The germline CDR1 and CDR2 sequences are SGHRS and YFSETQ. Trimming pared 0 bases from V and 1 base from J, leaving 11 bases between. The length of the CDR3 is 16 residues. In DNA, the CDR3 is TGCGCCAGCAGCTTGGGGGGGACTTTAAGCAATCAGCCCCAGCATTTT. Its translation is CASSLGGTLSNQPQHF.

A single count supports this clone. The chain combines TRBV5-1 with TRBJ2-1, with TRBD2 matching 9 bases. The CDR3 has 18 amino acids. The germline CDR1 and CDR2 sequences are SGHRS and YFSETQ. V shed 4 bases and J 0 bases; nucleotides not matched to a gene: 11. Here the CDR3 DNA reads TGCGCCAGCAGCCTAGAGGATAGCGGGGGATTCTCCTACAATGAGCAGTTCTTC. This translates into CASSLEDSGGFSYNEQFF.